This T cell receptor beta chain came from a study of blood T cells in healthy people across ages. General study points: Donor CMV infection status was unknown, possibly confounding age-related changes in expanded clonotypes.

In germline, CDR1 is SNHLY, CDR2 FYNNEI. V lost 11 bases, J lost 2 bases, and 29 bases lay in between. The CDR3 is made up of 18 amino acids. The table lists this clonotype with a few counts. What it binds is unknown. Together with a sample-barcoded 5' primer, a J-beta primer mix was included in a second PCR lasting roughly 6 to 12 cycles. TCRdb itself ran the 5' RACE reads through MiXCR, one entry per CDR3 protein. The table includes approximately 2,000,000 distinct CDR3 sequences, about two fifths detected once. The chain employs TRBV2 and TRBJ2-3; tentative D call: TRBD2 (5 bases). This receptor was taken from a human donor in good health. Sequenced: blood. CDR3 residues: CAHSPFEGGESVTDTQYF. CDR3 DNA sequence: TGTGCCCACTCTCCCTTCGAGGGCGGCGAGTCGGTCACAGATACGCAGTATTTT.